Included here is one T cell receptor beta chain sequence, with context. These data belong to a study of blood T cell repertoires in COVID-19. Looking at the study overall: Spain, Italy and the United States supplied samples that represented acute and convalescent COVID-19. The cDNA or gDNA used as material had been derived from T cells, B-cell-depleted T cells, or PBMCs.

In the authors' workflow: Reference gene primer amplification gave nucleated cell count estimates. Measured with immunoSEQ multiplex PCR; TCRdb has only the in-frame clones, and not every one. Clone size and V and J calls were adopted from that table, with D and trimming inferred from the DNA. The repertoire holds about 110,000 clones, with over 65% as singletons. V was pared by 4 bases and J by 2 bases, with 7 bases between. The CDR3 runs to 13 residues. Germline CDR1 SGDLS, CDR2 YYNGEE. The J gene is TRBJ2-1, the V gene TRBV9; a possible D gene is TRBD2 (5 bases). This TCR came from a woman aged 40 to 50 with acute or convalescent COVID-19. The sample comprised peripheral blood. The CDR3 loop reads CASSPGTYNEQFF. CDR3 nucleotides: TGTGCCAGCAGCCCCGGGACCTACAATGAGCAGTTCTTC.